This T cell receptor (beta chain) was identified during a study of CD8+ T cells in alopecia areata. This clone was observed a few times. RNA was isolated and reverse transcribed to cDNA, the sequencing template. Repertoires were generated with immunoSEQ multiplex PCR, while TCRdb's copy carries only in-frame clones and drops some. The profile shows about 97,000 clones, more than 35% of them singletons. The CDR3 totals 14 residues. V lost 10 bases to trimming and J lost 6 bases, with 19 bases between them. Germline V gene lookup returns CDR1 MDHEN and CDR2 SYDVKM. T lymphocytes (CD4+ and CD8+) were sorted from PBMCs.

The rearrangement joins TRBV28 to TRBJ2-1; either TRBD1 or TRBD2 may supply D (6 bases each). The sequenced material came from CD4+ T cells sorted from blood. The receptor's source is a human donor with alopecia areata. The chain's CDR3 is CATKKGGWLNEQFF. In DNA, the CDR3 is TGTGCCACCAAGAAGGGGGGTTGGCTCAATGAGCAGTTCTTC. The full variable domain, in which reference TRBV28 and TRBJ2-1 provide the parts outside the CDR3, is DVKVTQSSRYLVKRTGEKVFLECVQDMDHENMFWYRQDPGLGLRLIYFSYDVKMKEKGDIPEGYSVSREKKERFSLILESASTNQTSMYLCATKKGGWLNEQFFGPGTRLTVL.